The source of this T cell receptor (beta chain) is a study of T cells in women clearing cervical HPV infection. Study information: Cases: HPV16-related CIN3 or worse on histology, 2 invasive cancers. Whole-study results and caveats: Timing of associations relative to infection is unclear; T-cell subsets were not isolated.

Dot-blot hybridization genotyped cervical HPV amplified with MY09/MY11 PCR. Average input was around 1,300 ng genomic DNA for immunoSEQ TCR beta CDR3 amplification. Sequencing was performed with immunoSEQ multiplex PCR; in TCRdb, only in-frame clones are kept and a portion is missing. The sample totals fewer than 40,000 clones. About this clone: Its antigen is not identified. The read finishes 3 residues shy of the CDR3 end, and the germline J gene is used to complete it.

Germline loops: CDR1 ENHRY, CDR2 SYGVKD. The CDR3 is made up of 16 amino acids. V was pared by 3 bases and J by 4 bases, with 8 bases of the junction left unmatched. The chain carries TRBV10-3 and TRBJ2-1, with 8 bases that match TRBD2. Sequencing input: blood buffy coat. The TCR originated in a woman aged 18-70 years with a cervical HPV16 infection that either progressed to CIN3+ or cleared (not recorded which). The covered CDR3 bases are TGTGCCATCAGTGACCGTACGGCGGGGGGTTACAATGAG. It codes for CAISDRTAGGYNE. The whole CDR3 reads CAISDRTAGGYNEQFF.